This TCR beta chain is from a study of T cell changes during pregnancy in multiple sclerosis. Sequenced by immunoSEQ multiplex PCR; TCRdb stores in-frame clones only, minus some. The sample consists of about 17,000 clones, 88% of them appearing once. Trimming at V came to 7 bases and at J to 8 bases, leaving 12 bases not matched to a gene. The CDR3 runs to 15 residues. Per germline, CDR1 SGHNT and CDR2 YYREEE (reference sequence). Here the sequenced sample was CD8+ T cells from peripheral blood mononuclear cells, taken after pregnancy. The chain combines TRBV5-4 with TRBJ2-1; 10 bases are a match to TRBD2. This receptor was identified in a female donor in good health, enrolled as a control in a pregnancy study. The CDR3 here is CASPRLAGGVDEQFF. DNA of the CDR3: TGTGCCAGCCCTAGATTAGCGGGGGGTGTGGATGAGCAGTTCTTC.